This T cell receptor beta chain derives from a study of blood T cell repertoires in COVID-19. Study-level background: Researchers got acute and convalescent COVID-19 samples from the United States, Italy and Spain. T cells, B-cell-depleted T cells, or PBMCs supplied cDNA or gDNA.

Participants spanned ages roughly 18 to 95 years and resided in about 24 US areas. Per germline, CDR1 MNHEY and CDR2 SMNVEV (reference sequence). Trimming removed 5 bases from V and 0 bases from J, with 4 bases in between. The CDR3 is made up of 13 amino acids. The authors' processing: Reference gene primer amplification in the assay estimated nucleated cell counts. The assay was immunoSEQ multiplex PCR, and TCRdb's table has in-frame clones only and misses some. For V, J and clone size, that table is used; D and trimming come from the DNA. The sample lists 300,000 to 400,000 clones; 85% to 95% were seen once.

Material: PBMCs or T cells enriched from blood (not recorded which). The gene calls are TRBV27 and TRBJ1-4; no firm D call. The origin of this receptor is a young woman who had been exposed to COVID-19. CDR3 protein: CASSRATNEKLFF. CDR3 DNA: TGTGCCAGCAGTCGGGCAACTAATGAAAAACTGTTTTTT.